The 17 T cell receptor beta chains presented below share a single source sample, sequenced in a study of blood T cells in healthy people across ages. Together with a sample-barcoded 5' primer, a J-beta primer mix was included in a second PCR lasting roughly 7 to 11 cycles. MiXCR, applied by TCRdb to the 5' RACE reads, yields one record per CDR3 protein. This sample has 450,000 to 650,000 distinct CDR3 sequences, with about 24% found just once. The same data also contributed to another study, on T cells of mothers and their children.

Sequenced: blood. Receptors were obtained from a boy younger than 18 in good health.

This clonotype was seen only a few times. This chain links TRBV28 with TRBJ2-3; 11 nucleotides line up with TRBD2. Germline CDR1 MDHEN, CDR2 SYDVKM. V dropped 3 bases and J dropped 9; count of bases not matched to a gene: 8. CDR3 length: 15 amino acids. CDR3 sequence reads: CASSFSSGGAVTQYF. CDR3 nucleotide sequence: TGTGCCAGCAGTTTTAGTAGCGGGGGGGCTGTCACGCAGTATTTT.

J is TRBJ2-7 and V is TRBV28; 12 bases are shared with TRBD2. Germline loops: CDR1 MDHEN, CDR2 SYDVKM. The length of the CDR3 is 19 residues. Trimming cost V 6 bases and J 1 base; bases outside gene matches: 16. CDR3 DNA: TGTGCCAGCAGGACAACTGCGGCTAGCGGGAGGGCCGGGTCCTACGAGCAGTACTTC. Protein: CASRTTAASGRAGSYEQYF.

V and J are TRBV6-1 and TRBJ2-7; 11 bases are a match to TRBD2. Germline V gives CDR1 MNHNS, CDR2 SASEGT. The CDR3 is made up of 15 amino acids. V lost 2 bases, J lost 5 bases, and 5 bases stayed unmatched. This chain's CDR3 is CASSETSGSSDEQYF. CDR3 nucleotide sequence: TGTGCCAGCAGTGAAACTAGCGGGAGTAGCGACGAGCAGTACTTC.

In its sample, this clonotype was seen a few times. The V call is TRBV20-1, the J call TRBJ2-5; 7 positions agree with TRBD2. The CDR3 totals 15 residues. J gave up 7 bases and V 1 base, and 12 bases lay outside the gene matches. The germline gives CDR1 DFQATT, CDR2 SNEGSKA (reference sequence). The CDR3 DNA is TGCAGTGCTAGAGGGCTAGCGGATGACCGGGGGACCCAGTACTTC. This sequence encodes CSARGLADDRGTQYF.

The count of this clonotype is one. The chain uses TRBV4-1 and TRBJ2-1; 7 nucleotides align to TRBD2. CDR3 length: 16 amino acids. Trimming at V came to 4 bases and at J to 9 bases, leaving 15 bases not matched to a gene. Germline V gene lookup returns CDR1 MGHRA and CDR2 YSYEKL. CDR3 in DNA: TGCGCCAGCAGCCGACCAGTCGCGGGAGTTGAAGGTGAGCAGTTCTTC. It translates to CASSRPVAGVEGEQFF.

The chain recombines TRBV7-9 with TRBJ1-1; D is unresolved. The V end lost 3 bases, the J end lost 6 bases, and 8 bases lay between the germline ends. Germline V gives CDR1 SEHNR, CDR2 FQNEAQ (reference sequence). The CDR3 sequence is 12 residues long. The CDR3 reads CASSFLESEAFF. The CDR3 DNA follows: TGTGCCAGCAGCTTCCTTGAGTCTGAAGCTTTCTTT. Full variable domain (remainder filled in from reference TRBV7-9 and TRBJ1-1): DTGVSQNPRHKITKRGQNVTFRCDPISEHNRLYWYRQTLGQGPEFLTYFQNEAQLEKSRLLSDRFSAERPKGSFSTLEIQRTEQGDSAMYLCASSFLESEAFFGQGTRLTVV.

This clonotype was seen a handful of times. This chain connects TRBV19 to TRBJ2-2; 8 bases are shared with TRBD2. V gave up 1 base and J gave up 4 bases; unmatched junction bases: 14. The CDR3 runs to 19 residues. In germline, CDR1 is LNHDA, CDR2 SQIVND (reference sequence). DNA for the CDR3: TGTGCCAGTAGTATAGTCGCCAGCGGGGGAGTTAAATCCACCGGGGAGCTGTTTTTT. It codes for CASSIVASGGVKSTGELFF. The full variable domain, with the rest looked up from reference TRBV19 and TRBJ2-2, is DGGITQSPKYLFRKEGQNVTLSCEQNLNHDAMYWYRQDPGQGLRLIYYSQIVNDFQKGDIAEGYSVSREKKESFPLTVTSAQKNPTAFYLCASSIVASGGVKSTGELFFGEGSRLTVL.

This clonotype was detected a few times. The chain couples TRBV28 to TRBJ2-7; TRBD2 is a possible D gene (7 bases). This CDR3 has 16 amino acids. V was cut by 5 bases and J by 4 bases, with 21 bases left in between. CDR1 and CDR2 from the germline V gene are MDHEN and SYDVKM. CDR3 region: CASSLPGGQGGYEQYF. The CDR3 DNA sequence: TGTGCCAGCAGTCTCCCGGGGGGCCAGGGCGGGTACGAGCAGTACTTC.

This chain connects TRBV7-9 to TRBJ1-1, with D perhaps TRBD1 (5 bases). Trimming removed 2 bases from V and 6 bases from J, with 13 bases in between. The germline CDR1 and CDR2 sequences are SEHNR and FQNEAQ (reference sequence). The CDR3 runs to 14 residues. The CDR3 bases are TGTGCCAGCAGCTTATCGGGGACGTCGGCTGAAGCTTTCTTT. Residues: CASSLSGTSAEAFF.

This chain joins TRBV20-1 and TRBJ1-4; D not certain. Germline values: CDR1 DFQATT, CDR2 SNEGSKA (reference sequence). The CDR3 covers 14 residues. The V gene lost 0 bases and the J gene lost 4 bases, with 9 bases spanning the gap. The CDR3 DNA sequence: TGCAGTGCTAGAGACGTCCAGCTTAATGAAAAACTGTTTTTT. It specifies CSARDVQLNEKLFF.

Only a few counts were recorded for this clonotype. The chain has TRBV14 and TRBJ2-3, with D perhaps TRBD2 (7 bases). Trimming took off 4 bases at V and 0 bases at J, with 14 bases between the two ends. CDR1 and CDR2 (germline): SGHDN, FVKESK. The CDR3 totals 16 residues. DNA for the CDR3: TGTGCCAGCAGCCCGGAGGGGGGGCTTAGCACAGATACGCAGTATTTT. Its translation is CASSPEGGLSTDTQYF. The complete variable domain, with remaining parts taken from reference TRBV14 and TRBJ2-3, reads EAGVTQFPSHSVIEKGQTVTLRCDPISGHDNLYWYRRVMGKEIKFLLHFVKESKQDESGMPNNRFLAERTGGTYSTLKVQPAELEDSGVYFCASSPEGGLSTDTQYFGPGTRLTVL.

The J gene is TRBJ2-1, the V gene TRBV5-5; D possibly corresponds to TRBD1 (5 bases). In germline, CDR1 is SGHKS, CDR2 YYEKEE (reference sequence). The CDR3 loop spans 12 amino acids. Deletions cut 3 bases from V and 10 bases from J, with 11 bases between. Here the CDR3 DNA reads TGTGCCAGCAGCTCCCAGGGTTGGGAGCAGTTCTTC. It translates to CASSSQGWEQFF. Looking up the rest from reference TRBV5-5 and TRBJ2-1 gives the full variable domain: DAGVTQSPTHLIKTRGQQVTLRCSPISGHKSVSWYQQVLGQGPQFIFQYYEKEERGRGNFPDRFSARQFPNYSSELNVNALLLGDSALYLCASSSQGWEQFFGPGTRLTVL.

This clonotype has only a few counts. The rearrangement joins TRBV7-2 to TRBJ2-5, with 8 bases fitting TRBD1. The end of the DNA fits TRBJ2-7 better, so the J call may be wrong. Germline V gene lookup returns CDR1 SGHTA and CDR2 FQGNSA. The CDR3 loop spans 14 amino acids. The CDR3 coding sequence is TGTGCCAGCACCCCGGCCAGGGGGCTCTACGAGCAGTACTTC. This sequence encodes CASTPARGLYEQYF.

This chain's CDR3 is CASSRRGGIGTDTQYF. CDR3 nucleotides: TGTGCCAGCAGCCGTCGGGGGGGTATCGGCACAGATACGCAGTATTTT. V and J are TRBV7-9 and TRBJ2-3; 8 bases are a match to TRBD2. There are 16 residues in the CDR3. V shed 5 bases, J shed 1 base, and the junction held 8 bases outside the gene matches. Germline V gene sequence: CDR1 SEHNR, CDR2 FQNEAQ (reference sequence).

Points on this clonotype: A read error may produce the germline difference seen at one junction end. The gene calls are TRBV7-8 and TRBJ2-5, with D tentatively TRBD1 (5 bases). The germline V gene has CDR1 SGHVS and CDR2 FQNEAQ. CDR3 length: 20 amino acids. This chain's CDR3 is CASSPQPAGSSLGIQEIQYF. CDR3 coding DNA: TGTGCCAGCAGCCCCCAGCCCGCAGGGTCGTCCCTCGGCATACAAGAGATCCAGTACTTC. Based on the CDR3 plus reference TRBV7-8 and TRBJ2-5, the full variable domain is GAGVSQSPRYKVAKRGQDVALRCDPISGHVSLFWYQQALGQGPEFLTYFQNEAQLDKSGLPSDRFFAERPEGSVSTLKIQRTQQEDSAVYLCASSPQPAGSSLGIQEIQYFGPGTRLLVL.

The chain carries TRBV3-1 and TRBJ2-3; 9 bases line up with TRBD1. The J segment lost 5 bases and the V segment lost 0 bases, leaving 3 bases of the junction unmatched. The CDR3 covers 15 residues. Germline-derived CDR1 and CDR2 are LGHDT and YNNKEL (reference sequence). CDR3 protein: CASSQDMTGGDTQYF. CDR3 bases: TGTGCCAGCAGCCAAGATATGACAGGGGGAGATACGCAGTATTTT.

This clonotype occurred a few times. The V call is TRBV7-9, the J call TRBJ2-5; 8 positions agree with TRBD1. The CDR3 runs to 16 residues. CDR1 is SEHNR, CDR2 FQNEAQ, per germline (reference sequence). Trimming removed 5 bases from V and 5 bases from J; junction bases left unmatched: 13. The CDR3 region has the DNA TGTGCCAGCAGCCCCAGTAGACAGGGGATATCGGAGACCCAGTACTTC. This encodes CASSPSRQGISETQYF.